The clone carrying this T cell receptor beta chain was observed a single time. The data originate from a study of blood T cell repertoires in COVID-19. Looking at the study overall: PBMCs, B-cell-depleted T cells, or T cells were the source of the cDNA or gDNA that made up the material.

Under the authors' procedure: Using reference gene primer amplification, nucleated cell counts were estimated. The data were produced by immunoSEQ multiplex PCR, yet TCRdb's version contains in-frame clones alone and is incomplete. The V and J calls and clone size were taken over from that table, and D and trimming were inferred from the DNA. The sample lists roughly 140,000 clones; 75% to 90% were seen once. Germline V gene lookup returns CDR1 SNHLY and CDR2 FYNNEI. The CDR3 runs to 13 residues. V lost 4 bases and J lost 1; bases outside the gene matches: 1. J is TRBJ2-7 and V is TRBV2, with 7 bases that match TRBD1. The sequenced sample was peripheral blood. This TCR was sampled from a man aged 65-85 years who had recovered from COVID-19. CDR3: CASSVDRSYEQYF. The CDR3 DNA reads TGTGCCAGCAGTGTGGACAGGTCCTACGAGCAGTACTTC.